These T cell receptor beta chains were read from a single sample in a study of radiotherapy plus CTLA-4 blockade in lung cancer. Assay: immunoSEQ multiplex PCR; the TCRdb copy retains only in-frame clones and omits some. This table has some 50,000 clones, almost 85% appearing once. The sequencing used peripheral blood, collected from a patient treated with radiotherapy plus ipilimumab. All receptors come from a human donor with non-small cell lung cancer whose response to radiotherapy plus ipilimumab could not be evaluated. CDR3s include the opening cysteine and the closing phenylalanine or tryptophan. D genes are given only for firm matches. Rows may omit the clone size; those that give it use once, few, many or a size class.

v_gene: TRBV7-2; len: 15; abundance: -; j_gene: TRBJ2-7; d_gene: -; CDR3nt: TGTGCCAGCAGCTTAGTTTATCCGGGACTGGGGGAGCAGTACTTC; CDR3aa: CASSLVYPGLGEQYF
v_gene: TRBV9; len: 16; abundance: -; j_gene: TRBJ1-2; d_gene: TRBD1; CDR3nt: TGTGCCAGCACCTTCGGCCCGACAGGGGGCGACTATGGCTACACCTTC; CDR3aa: CASTFGPTGGDYGYTF
v_gene: TRBV7-3; len: 16; abundance: once; j_gene: TRBJ2-2; d_gene: TRBD2; CDR3nt: TGTGCCAGCAGCTTAGGACTAGCCTGGAACACCGGGGAGCTGTTTTTT; CDR3aa: CASSLGLAWNTGELFF
v_gene: TRBV18; len: 17; abundance: -; j_gene: TRBJ1-4; d_gene: TRBD1; CDR3nt: TGTGCCAGCTCCCTAACCTTGGGACAGCTGGGTGGTGAAAAACTGTTTTTT; CDR3aa: CASSLTLGQLGGEKLFF
v_gene: TRBV5-1; len: 18; abundance: -; j_gene: TRBJ2-3; d_gene: TRBD2; CDR3nt: TGCGCCAGCAGCTTGGCCCTTTGGGCGGGAGGGATCACAGATACGCAGTATTTT; CDR3aa: CASSLALWAGGITDTQYF
v_gene: TRBV5-1; len: 19; abundance: few; j_gene: TRBJ2-3; d_gene: TRBD2; CDR3nt: TGCGCCAGCAGCCAGAAGAGCGGGACTAGCGGGAGGGAGTCAGATACGCAGTATTTT; CDR3aa: CASSQKSGTSGRESDTQYF
v_gene: TRBV7-9; len: 13; abundance: once; j_gene: TRBJ1-2; d_gene: -; CDR3nt: TGTGCCAGCAGCTTTGCAGGGCCCTATGGCTACACCTTC; CDR3aa: CASSFAGPYGYTF
v_gene: TRBV29-1; len: 15; abundance: -; j_gene: TRBJ2-1; d_gene: TRBD1; CDR3nt: TGCAGCGTTGACCGGGACAGGGGTTCCAACAATGAGCAGTTCTTC; CDR3aa: CSVDRDRGSNNEQFF
v_gene: TRBV30; len: 12; abundance: -; j_gene: TRBJ1-1; d_gene: -; CDR3nt: TGTGCCTCCACGACTATGAACACTGAAGCTTTCTTT; CDR3aa: CASTTMNTEAFF
v_gene: TRBV4-1; len: 15; abundance: -; j_gene: TRBJ1-1; d_gene: -; CDR3nt: TGCGCCAGCAGCCAGGCGGGGTGGGGGAACACTGAAGCTTTCTTT; CDR3aa: CASSQAGWGNTEAFF
v_gene: TRBV29-1; len: 14; abundance: -; j_gene: TRBJ2-3; d_gene: TRBD1; CDR3nt: TGCAGCGTGGGCGGGACAGGGGAAGACGGTACGCAGTATTTT; CDR3aa: CSVGGTGEDGTQYF
v_gene: TRBV7-8; len: 16; abundance: -; j_gene: TRBJ2-5; d_gene: TRBD2; CDR3nt: TGTGCCAGCAGCTCCAGACTAGCGGGCGGGCAAGAGACCCAGTACTTC; CDR3aa: CASSSRLAGGQETQYF
v_gene: TRBV29-1; len: 13; abundance: -; j_gene: TRBJ2-5; d_gene: -; CDR3nt: TGCAGCGTTGTTGGGCCAGCTCAAGAGACCCAGTACTTC; CDR3aa: CSVVGPAQETQYF
v_gene: TRBV29-1; len: 13; abundance: -; j_gene: TRBJ1-2; d_gene: -; CDR3nt: TGCAGCGTTGAAGTCTCGGGGGGTCAGGGCTACACCTTC; CDR3aa: CSVEVSGGQGYTF